These 25 T cell receptor beta chains originate from one sample sequenced in a study of T cell changes during pregnancy in multiple sclerosis. Here immunoSEQ multiplex PCR was the method, and the copy in TCRdb shows in-frame clones only, minus some. The sample gives some 60,000 clones, 80% to 90% of which show up once; about 0.4% is in the top ten. The starting material was CD4+ T cells from peripheral blood mononuclear cells, obtained in the third trimester of pregnancy. The receptors were gathered from a female donor with multiple sclerosis, enrolled in a pregnancy study.

This clone was found a few times. The chain employs TRBV7-2 and TRBJ2-3; 10 nucleotides align to TRBD1. V was clipped by 1 base and J by 3 bases; unmatched bases: 4. Germline V gene sequence: CDR1 SGHTA, CDR2 FQGNSA. The CDR3 consists of 16 residues. The CDR3 coding sequence is TGTGCCAGCAGCTTAGGGTCGGGACAGGGGACAGATACGCAGTATTTT. This sequence encodes CASSLGSGQGTDTQYF.

DNA of the CDR3: TGTGCGTCTAGCGGGAGGGTTGAAAACATTCAGTACTTC. Residues: CASSGRVENIQYF. The J gene is TRBJ2-4, the V gene TRBV30, with TRBD2 matching 12 bases. The CDR3 length is 13 residues. Looked up from germline, CDR1 is GTSNPN and CDR2 is SVGIG (reference sequence).

This chain joins TRBV2 and TRBJ2-1; possible D gene TRBD2, 6 bases. Trimming left V 9 bases short and J 7 bases short, with 13 bases between. CDR1 and CDR2 (germline): SNHLY, FYNNEI. The CDR3 totals 12 residues. CDR3 sequence: CASRLLANEQFF. The CDR3 DNA follows: TGTGCCAGTAGACTACTAGCAAATGAGCAGTTCTTC. The full variable domain, rest sourced from reference TRBV2 and TRBJ2-1, is EPEVTQTPSHQVTQMGQEVILRCVPISNHLYFYWYRQILGQKVEFLVSFYNNEISEKSEIFDDQFSVERPDGSNFTLKIRSTKLEDSAMYFCASRLLANEQFFGPGTRLTVL.

The chain joins TRBV18 to TRBJ1-6, with TRBD1 matching over 10 bases. V gave up 3 bases and J gave up 7 bases; unmatched junction bases: 3. The CDR3 length is 15 residues. The germline V gene has CDR1 KGHSH and CDR2 LQKENI. The CDR3 loop is CASSPPGQGNSPLHF. CDR3 coding DNA: TGTGCCAGCTCACCTCCGGGACAGGGGAATTCACCCCTCCACTTT.

This clone was seen only once. The chain has TRBV5-6 and TRBJ1-5, with 8 bases fitting TRBD1. Germline V lookup: CDR1 SGHDT, CDR2 YYEEEE. The CDR3 covers 13 residues. Unmatched junction bases numbered 2, after V lost 4 bases and J lost 5 bases. For the CDR3, the DNA is TGTGCCAGCAGCCTGGACAGGGATCAGCCCCAGCATTTT. It yields the protein CASSLDRDQPQHF.

In its sample, this clone was seen once. J is TRBJ1-5 and V is TRBV6-1; D is uncertain. Germline V gives CDR1 MNHNS, CDR2 SASEGT. The CDR3 contains 18 residues. V was pared by 2 bases and J by 0 bases, with 17 bases between. The CDR3 DNA reads TGTGCCAGCAGTGAACGGACTCCGTTGGGTTATAGCAATCAGCCCCAGCATTTT. This translates into CASSERTPLGYSNQPQHF.

V usage is TRBV7-2 and J usage is TRBJ1-2; D ambiguous. CDR3 length: 13 amino acids. The V gene lost 3 bases and the J gene lost 8 bases, with 13 bases spanning the gap. CDR1 and CDR2 (germline): SGHTA, FQGNSA. The CDR3 here is CASSFLSTEGYTF. In nucleotides, the CDR3 is TGTGCCAGCAGCTTTCTGAGCACGGAGGGCTACACCTTC.

V usage is TRBV10-3 and J usage is TRBJ2-7, with 9 bases aligning to TRBD1. The CDR3 is 16 residues long. Germline V lookup: CDR1 ENHRY, CDR2 SYGVKD. J lost 0 bases, V lost 6 bases, and 9 bases had no gene match. The CDR3 DNA sequence: TGTGCCATCAGACAGGGGGCAGGAGGTGGCTCCTACGAGCAGTACTTC. Its translation: CAIRQGAGGGSYEQYF.

The chain joins TRBV4-2 to TRBJ1-3; 9 bases are shared with TRBD1. This CDR3 comprises 17 residues. CDR1 LGHNA and CDR2 YNFKEQ come from the germline V gene. V trimming: 0 bases; J trimming: 5 bases; junction bases outside the gene matches: 8. The CDR3 here is CASSQDHSGQGRNTIYF. Here the CDR3 DNA reads TGTGCCAGCAGCCAAGATCATTCAGGACAGGGGAGAAACACCATATATTTT.

The rearrangement joins TRBV7-8 to TRBJ2-2, with 9 positions matching TRBD1. CDR3 size: 15 residues. The V and J ends lost 2 bases and 6 bases, in that order; junction bases with no gene match: 4. Germline CDR1 reads SGHVS; CDR2 reads FQNEAQ. The CDR3 protein is CASSLSQGAAGELFF. For the CDR3, the DNA is TGTGCCAGCAGCTTATCACAGGGGGCAGCCGGGGAGCTGTTTTTT. The variable domain in full, with the rest retrieved from reference TRBV7-8 and TRBJ2-2, is GAGVSQSPRYKVAKRGQDVALRCDPISGHVSLFWYQQALGQGPEFLTYFQNEAQLDKSGLPSDRFFAERPEGSVSTLKIQRTQQEDSAVYLCASSLSQGAAGELFFGEGSRLTVL.

V and J are TRBV7-2 and TRBJ2-7; 9 bases agree with TRBD1. Germline V gene sequence: CDR1 SGHTA, CDR2 FQGNSA. After removal of 7 bases from V and 5 bases from J, the junction contained 15 bases not matched to a gene. The CDR3 covers 16 residues. CDR3 in DNA: TGTGCCAGCAACTATTACGGACAGGGGATCCCAAACGAGCAGTACTTC. It codes for CASNYYGQGIPNEQYF.

The chain combines TRBV11-2 with TRBJ1-1, with TRBD1 identical over 7 bases. Germline CDR1 reads SGHAT; CDR2 reads FQNNGV. V was clipped by 0 bases and J by 9 bases; unmatched bases: 10. This CDR3 region has 15 residues. Here the CDR3 DNA reads TGTGCCAGCAGCTTAGACCCGGGGACAGATACAAAAGCTTTCTTT. As protein: CASSLDPGTDTKAFF.

This clone has just one count. V usage is TRBV7-3 and J usage is TRBJ1-2; perhaps TRBD1 as D (6 bases). CDR1 is SGHTA, CDR2 FQGTGA, per germline. The CDR3 is made up of 13 amino acids. Trimming left V 4 bases short and J 4 bases short, with 10 bases between. The CDR3, as DNA: TGTGCCAGCAGCTCGCAGACAGGCTATGGCTACACCTTC. Its translation: CASSSQTGYGYTF.

The genes are TRBV20-1 and TRBJ2-5; possibly TRBD1 for D (6 bases). This CDR3 is built from 11 residues. The V and J ends lost 5 bases and 5 bases respectively, with 9 bases between them. Germline V gives CDR1 DFQATT, CDR2 SNEGSKA (reference sequence). The CDR3 reads CSAQGRETQYF. CDR3 coding DNA: TGCAGTGCTCAGGGGCGCGAGACCCAGTACTTC.

V and J are TRBV10-3 and TRBJ1-2, with 8 bases identical to TRBD1. Germline loops: CDR1 ENHRY, CDR2 SYGVKD. CDR3 length equals 14 residues. Unmatched junction bases numbered 7, after V lost 6 bases and J lost 4 bases. This CDR3 is CAIRVGTGAYGYTF. The CDR3, as DNA: TGTGCCATCAGGGTCGGGACAGGAGCCTATGGCTACACCTTC.

V is TRBV9 and J is TRBJ2-3; 7 bases fit TRBD1. Germline CDR1 and CDR2: SGDLS and YYNGEE. This CDR3 comprises 15 residues. The V gene end was trimmed by 3 bases and the J gene end by 0 bases; junction bases not matched to a gene: 4. This CDR3 reads CASSGQGLSTDTQYF. CDR3 in DNA: TGTGCCAGCAGCGGACAGGGCCTCAGCACAGATACGCAGTATTTT.

The rearrangement joins TRBV27 to TRBJ2-7; 10 bases are a match to TRBD1. The CDR3 length is 16 residues. V shed 4 bases and J 2 bases; nucleotides not matched to a gene: 8. Germline V gene lookup returns CDR1 MNHEY and CDR2 SMNVEV (reference sequence). CDR3 loop: CASSSPLTGGPYEQYF. As DNA, the CDR3 is TGTGCCAGCAGTTCACCCTTGACAGGGGGCCCCTACGAGCAGTACTTC.

The chain is built from TRBV7-7 and TRBJ2-2; 9 bases agree with TRBD2. The V gene's germline CDR1 is SSHAT and CDR2 FNYEAQ (reference sequence). The V segment lost 5 bases and the J segment 8 bases; nucleotides outside the gene matches: 15. This CDR3 is built from 17 residues. The CDR3 DNA sequence: TGTGCCAGCAGCCGTCTAGCGGGGACCACTTGGGGGGGGGAGCTGTTTTTT. This translates into CASSRLAGTTWGGELFF.

This sequence joins TRBV19 and TRBJ2-5, with D tentatively TRBD1 (6 bases). The V gene's germline CDR1 is LNHDA and CDR2 SQIVND (reference sequence). The CDR3 totals 14 residues. V was clipped by 3 bases and J by 4 bases, with 12 bases between them. This CDR3 reads CASSMGAGVETQYF. DNA for the CDR3: TGTGCCAGTAGTATGGGGGCAGGGGTAGAGACCCAGTACTTC. Complete variable domain (other parts from reference TRBV19 and TRBJ2-5): DGGITQSPKYLFRKEGQNVTLSCEQNLNHDAMYWYRQDPGQGLRLIYYSQIVNDFQKGDIAEGYSVSREKKESFPLTVTSAQKNPTAFYLCASSMGAGVETQYFGPGTRLLVL.

The J gene is TRBJ2-1, the V gene TRBV4-2; TRBD2 agrees at 13 bases. Germline loops: CDR1 LGHNA, CDR2 YNFKEQ. CDR3 length: 16 amino acids. With 4 bases clipped from V and 4 bases from J, the junction kept 4 bases outside the gene matches. The CDR3 DNA reads TGTGCCAGCAGCCTCCTACTAGCGGGAGGGTACAATGAGCAGTTCTTC. Encoded protein: CASSLLLAGGYNEQFF.

This clone was detected once. The V and J genes are TRBV2 and TRBJ2-7; 8 bases match TRBD1. In germline, CDR1 is SNHLY, CDR2 FYNNEI. Trimming removed 6 bases from V and 1 base from J; junction bases left unmatched: 5. The CDR3 contains 14 residues. In nucleotides, the CDR3 is TGTGCCAGCAGGACAGGGGCGGTTTCCTACGAGCAGTACTTC. The encoded protein is CASRTGAVSYEQYF.

As DNA, the CDR3 is TGCGCCAGCAGCCAAGATGGCCAGGGGACTAGCGAACCCAATGAGCAGTTCTTC. It translates to CASSQDGQGTSEPNEQFF. This sequence joins TRBV4-1 and TRBJ2-1, with TRBD2 identical over 10 bases. V shed 0 bases and J 6 bases; nucleotides not matched to a gene: 11. The germline V gene encodes CDR1 MGHRA and CDR2 YSYEKL. The CDR3 contains 18 residues.

V is TRBV9 and J is TRBJ1-1; TRBD1 matches at 7 bases. V lost 3 bases to trimming and J lost 5 bases; unmatched junction nucleotides: 7. CDR1 and CDR2 (germline): SGDLS, YYNGEE. The CDR3 totals 14 residues. The CDR3 DNA sequence: TGTGCCAGCAGCGCGACGGCAGGGGGAACTGAAGCTTTCTTT. Translation: CASSATAGGTEAFF.

This clone came up once. The rearrangement uses TRBV9 and TRBJ2-5, with 7 bases aligning to TRBD1. Germline loops: CDR1 SGDLS, CDR2 YYNGEE. The length of the CDR3 is 14 residues. The V gene end was trimmed by 0 bases and the J gene end by 4 bases; junction bases not matched to a gene: 3. CDR3 amino acids: CASSVDHRGETQYF. CDR3 in DNA: TGTGCCAGCAGCGTAGATCACAGGGGAGAGACCCAGTACTTC.

The rearrangement joins TRBV4-2 to TRBJ1-2, with TRBD1 identical over 7 bases. V was clipped by 0 bases and J by 4 bases; unmatched bases: 8. There are 16 residues in the CDR3. Germline CDR1 and CDR2: LGHNA and YNFKEQ. The CDR3 DNA sequence: TGTGCCAGCAGCCAAGATCGACAGGGTGGTATCTATGGCTACACCTTC. It is translated as CASSQDRQGGIYGYTF.